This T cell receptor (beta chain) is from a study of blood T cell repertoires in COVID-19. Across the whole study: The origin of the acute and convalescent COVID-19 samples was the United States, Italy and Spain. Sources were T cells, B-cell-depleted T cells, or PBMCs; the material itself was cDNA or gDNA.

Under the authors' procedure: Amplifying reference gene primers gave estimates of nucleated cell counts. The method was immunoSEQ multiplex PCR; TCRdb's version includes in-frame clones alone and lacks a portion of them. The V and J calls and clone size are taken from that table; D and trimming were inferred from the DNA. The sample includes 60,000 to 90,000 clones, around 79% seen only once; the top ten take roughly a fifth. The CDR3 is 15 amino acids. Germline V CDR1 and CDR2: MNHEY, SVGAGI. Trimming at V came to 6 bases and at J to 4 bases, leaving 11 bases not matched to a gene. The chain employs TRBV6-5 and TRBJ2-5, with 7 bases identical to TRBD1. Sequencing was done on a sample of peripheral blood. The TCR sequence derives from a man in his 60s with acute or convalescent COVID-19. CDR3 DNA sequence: TGTGCCAGCAGCGATACGACAGGGACCTTAGAGACCCAGTACTTC. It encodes CASSDTTGTLETQYF.